Listed here are 4 T cell receptor beta chains from one sample, sequenced in a study of OX40 agonist ivuxolimab in advanced cancers. TCRdb keeps only in-frame clones here, not all; method: immunoSEQ multiplex PCR. This table holds 65,000 to 85,000 clones, about nine tenths found once. The sample here was CD4+ or CD8+ T cells sorted from blood, taken in a trial of the OX40 agonist ivuxolimab. These TCRs come from an adult with an advanced solid tumor such as melanoma, head and neck, liver or kidney cancer.

CDR3 region: CAISESLGHQETQYF. The CDR3, as DNA: TGTGCCATCAGTGAGTCGTTGGGACATCAAGAGACCCAGTACTTC. The chain links TRBV10-3 to TRBJ2-5, with D possibly TRBD1 on 6 matching bases. V lost 0 bases, J lost 2 bases, and 10 bases lay in between. The CDR3 length is 15 residues. Germline V gives CDR1 ENHRY, CDR2 SYGVKD.

V usage is TRBV6-6 and J usage is TRBJ1-2; D gene unclear. The CDR3 runs 12 residues. The germline CDR1 and CDR2 sequences are MNHNY and SVGAGI (reference sequence). Trimming removed 4 bases at V and 8 bases at J, with 11 bases between. The CDR3 nucleotides read TGTGCCAGCAGTTCCGGGAAGACGGGCTACACCTTC. Amino acids: CASSSGKTGYTF.

The rearrangement links TRBV27 to TRBJ2-1, with 9 positions matching TRBD2. CDR1 is MNHEY and CDR2 is SMNVEV in the germline V gene (reference sequence). CDR3 length: 17 amino acids. J was trimmed by 1 base and V by 4 bases; bases with no gene match: 8. This chain's CDR3 is CASSSKTSGRSYNEQFF. For the CDR3, the DNA is TGTGCCAGCAGTTCAAAGACTAGCGGACGATCCTACAATGAGCAGTTCTTC.

The V gene is TRBV6-6, the J gene TRBJ2-6; TRBD1 might be the D (6 bases). CDR1 is MNHNY and CDR2 is SVGAGI in the germline V gene (reference sequence). V shed 6 bases and J shed 0 bases, with 12 bases lying between them. CDR3 length: 16 residues. CDR3 region: CASRGRGPSGANVLTF. In DNA form, the CDR3 reads TGTGCCAGCAGAGGCAGGGGCCCCTCTGGGGCCAACGTCCTGACTTTC.